This T cell receptor (beta chain) was recorded in a study of blood T cell repertoires in COVID-19. Study overall: PBMCs, B-cell-depleted T cells, or T cells were the source of the cDNA or gDNA that made up the material.

V was clipped by 7 bases and J by 4 bases, with 13 bases between them. The germline gives CDR1 ENHRY, CDR2 SYGVKD. CDR3 length: 13 residues. The authors' processing: Amplifying reference gene primers gave estimates of nucleated cell counts. Using immunoSEQ multiplex PCR, the repertoire was profiled, and TCRdb retains in-frame clones only, with some absent. V and J calls and clone size are copied from that table; D and trimming were computed from the DNA. This repertoire shows approximately 100,000 clones, 70% to 85% found once; its top ten account for approximately 10%. J is TRBJ1-1 and V is TRBV10-3; perhaps TRBD1 as D (6 bases). The sequencing sample was made of peripheral blood. The clonotype comes from a man aged 70 or older with active or convalescent COVID-19. The chain's CDR3 is CAITPGEGTEAFF. CDR3 DNA: TGTGCCATCACGCCAGGGGAGGGCACTGAAGCTTTCTTT.